This T cell receptor beta chain was captured in a study of CD8 T cells in Susac syndrome. Random hexamers were used to reverse transcribe the RNA input (roughly 0.5 to 1 ug). TCRdb processed the immunoSEQ multiplex PCR reads anew with MiXCR; each CDR3 protein has one entry. The sample gives 110,000 to 150,000 distinct CDR3 sequences, around 95% of which show up once; 0.084% is in the top ten. The CDR3 is 15 amino acids. J gave up 10 bases and V 2 bases, and 8 bases lay outside the gene matches. Germline V gene data show CDR1 as LGHDT and CDR2 as YNNKEL (reference sequence). J is TRBJ1-6 and V is TRBV3-1; 7 positions agree with TRBD1. The origin of this receptor is a human donor with Susac syndrome. Sample: CD4+ T cells from PBMCs. The CDR3 loop is CASSQSSDRPSPLHF. The DNA of the CDR3 is TGTGCCAGCAGCCAATCCTCGGACAGGCCGTCACCCCTCCACTTT.